This T cell receptor (beta chain) was documented in a study of blood T cell repertoires in COVID-19. Study as a whole: Whether acute or convalescent, the COVID-19 samples came from the United States, Italy and Spain.

V shed 5 bases and J shed 3 bases, with 11 bases lying between them. The germline V gene encodes CDR1 SGHAT and CDR2 FQNNGV. The CDR3 is made up of 13 amino acids. The protocol was immunoSEQ multiplex PCR, while the TCRdb copy is restricted to in-frame clones and leaves out a portion. The table shows approximately 230,000 clones, with 88% occurring only once. The clonotype comes from a man at least 80 years old with acute or convalescent COVID-19. The rearrangement joins TRBV11-2 to TRBJ2-7, with D maybe TRBD1 (5 bases). The sequenced material came from peripheral blood. CDR3 coding DNA: TGTGCCAGCAGCACTGACAGATTCTACGAGCAGTACTTC. It encodes CASSTDRFYEQYF.